This entry features one T cell receptor beta chain sequence. No count is given, but going by its frequency this clonotype is medium-sized (0.01 to 0.1%). Its target antigen remains unknown. This sample stems from a study of T cell clusters in autoimmune cytopenias (dated by TCRdb to about 2019). Notes on the research overall: A median TRB sequencing depth of roughly 47,000 reads per sample was reached, and a median of around 2,500 distinct TRB clonotypes per sample was obtained. Peripheral blood TRB and IGH repertoires were sequenced in autoimmune cytopenia patients at active disease and during treatment follow-up, alongside healthy, CLL and autoimmune hepatitis controls. The goal of the study was to determine whether autoimmune cytopenia patients have a disease-specific immune repertoire signature that could serve as a blood-based biomarker. Here is what the overall study found, with its caveats: The T cell clusters were defined in silico only, and their functional role remained to be validated experimentally. Compared with active autoimmune hepatitis patients, healthy donors had almost three times as many exclusive TRB clusters, a finding consistent with an autoimmunity-wide signature. The cluster-lack signature was not observed for secondary cytopenia versus CLL, as the signature was apparently masked by the dominant lymphoma-associated repertoire. The GLIPH analysis suggested a lack of physiological T cell clusters in primary autoimmune cytopenia patients, since around 50 clusters were exclusive to healthy donors whereas 15 to 20 were exclusive to patients. Shifts in the TRB repertoire, including less even repertoires in secondary cytopenia and CLL, were mostly a reflection of lymphoma bias and not of autoimmunity.

TRB rearrangements were amplified by multiplex PCR following a touch-down protocol, with the TRB-A and TRB-B primer pools mixed in one tube. Illumina adapters and sample indices were added to the amplicons through two consecutive PCR reactions performed with Phusion HS II polymerase. Amplicons were gel-purified with the NucleoSpin Gel and PCR Clean-up kit, then quantified by Qubit and quality-checked on an Agilent 2100 Bioanalyzer. Sequencing of the libraries was done on an Illumina MiSeq with paired-end, single-indexed, 600-cycle runs. The original pipeline was this. MiXCR version 2.1.12 with the default MiXCR reference library was used to align and assemble TRB reads. Each unique CDR3 nucleotide sequence defined a clone, and only productive sequences with at least two reads were analysed. To assess repertoire diversity, an R script computed alpha-parameterized diversity profiles (alpha 0 to 5), which included the Shannon (alpha 1) and Simpson (alpha 2) indices. Combinatorial TRB VJ usage was calculated with the tcR package and was compared between cohorts by principal component analysis performed with ade4. GLIPH clustering of TCRbeta CDR3s was carried out on cohort pairs matched by age and read depth, and cluster frequencies were compared by Wilcoxon test. Each CDR3 protein sequence appears as one entry after TCRdb reprocessed the reads, and no DNA is included. The V and J calls reflect TCRdb's pipeline rather than the authors' work. This sample's clone table shows thousands of distinct CDR3 sequences. The ten biggest clones cover roughly 30% of the sample.

TRB amplification used roughly 0.25 ug of peripheral blood genomic DNA, tens of thousands of genome equivalents, per sample. CDR3 length: 11 amino acids, cysteine to phenylalanine. No DNA was logged. Reading the germline V gene (reference sequence) gives CDR1 LNHDA and CDR2 SQIVND. This receptor was taken from a human donor with an autoimmune cytopenia or autoimmune hepatitis (not recorded which). Sequenced input: peripheral blood. The chain links TRBV19 with TRBJ1-2; TCRdb gives TRBD1 as the D gene, but with no DNA this cannot be confirmed. This receptor has the CDR3 CASRTGSGYTF.